This entry describes one T cell receptor (beta chain). The data originate from a study of blood T cell repertoires in COVID-19. Study context: Samples came from the United States, Italy and Spain, spanning acute and convalescent COVID-19.

Authors' data handling: Estimation of nucleated cell counts relied on the amplification of reference gene primers. Data came from immunoSEQ multiplex PCR; TCRdb stores just in-frame clones and leaves some out. V and J calls and clone size are those listed in that table; D and trimming were worked out from the DNA. The sample carries about 230,000 clones, 80% to 85% recorded once. Germline V gives CDR1 MNHEY, CDR2 SMNVEV (reference sequence). This CDR3 contains 14 residues. V gave up 6 bases and J gave up 5 bases, with 16 bases separating them. The chain carries TRBV27 and TRBJ1-2; D not certain. Sequencing was done on a sample of peripheral blood. The source of this sequence is a man aged 40-49 years with acute or convalescent COVID-19. CDR3 bases: TGTGCCAGCAGCCTAACCGGGTCCCAATATGGCTACACCTTC. Translating it yields CASSLTGSQYGYTF.